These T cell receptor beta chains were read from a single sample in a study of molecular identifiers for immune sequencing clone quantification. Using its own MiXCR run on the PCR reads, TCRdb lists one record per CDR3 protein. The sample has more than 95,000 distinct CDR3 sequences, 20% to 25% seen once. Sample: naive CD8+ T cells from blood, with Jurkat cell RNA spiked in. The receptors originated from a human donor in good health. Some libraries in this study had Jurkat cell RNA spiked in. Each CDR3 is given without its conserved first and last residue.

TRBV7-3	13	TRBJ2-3	ASSLSGLATDTQY
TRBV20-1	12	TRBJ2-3	SARDLGGTDTQY
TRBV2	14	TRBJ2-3	ASSESSGSSTDTQY
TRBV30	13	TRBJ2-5	AWSVDQGYQETQY
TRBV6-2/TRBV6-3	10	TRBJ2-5	ASSLATGTQY
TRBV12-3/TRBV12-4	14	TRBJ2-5	ASSQTKGRGAETQY
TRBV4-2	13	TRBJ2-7	ASSQARGGSYEQY
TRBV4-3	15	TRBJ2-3	ASSQATGLAGTDTQY
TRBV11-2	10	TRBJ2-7	ASSLEPWEQY
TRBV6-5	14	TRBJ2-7	ASSYSGGRGSYEQY
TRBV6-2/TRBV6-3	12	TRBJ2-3	ASSPTEDPDTQY
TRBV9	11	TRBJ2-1	ASSFQGGNEQF
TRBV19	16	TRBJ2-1	ASSRDSPNSFTRGEQF
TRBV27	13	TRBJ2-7	ASSTRDSLSDEQY
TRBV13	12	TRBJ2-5	ASSFGERRETQY
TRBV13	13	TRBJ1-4	ASSLKEVGNEKLF
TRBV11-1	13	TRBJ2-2	ASSFIVEGTGELF
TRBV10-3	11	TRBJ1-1	AISDAVNTEAF
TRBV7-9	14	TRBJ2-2	ASSLLGTGKPGELF
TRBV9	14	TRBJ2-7	ASGSAGGPNSYEQY
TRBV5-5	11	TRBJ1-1	ACSLGLNTEAF
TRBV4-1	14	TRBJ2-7	ASSPGTTENHYEQY
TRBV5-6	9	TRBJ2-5	ASSGGGTQY
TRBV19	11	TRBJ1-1	ASSTASNTEAF
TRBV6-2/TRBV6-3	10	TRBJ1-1	ATQLGATEAF
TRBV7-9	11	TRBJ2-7	ASSFQGSYEQY
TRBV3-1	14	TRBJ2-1	ASTGRGATSYNEQL
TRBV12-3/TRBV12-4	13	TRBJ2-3	ASSSPSGPTDTQY
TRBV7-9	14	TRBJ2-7	ASSRPTQGITYEQY
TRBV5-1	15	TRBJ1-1	ASSLGQPKDVNTEAF
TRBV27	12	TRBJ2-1	ASSAASRPNEQF
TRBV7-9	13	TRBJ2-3	ASSSSLAGTDTQY
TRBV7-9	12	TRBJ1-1	ATRVGQGHTEAF
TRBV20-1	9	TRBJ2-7	SASGGLEQY
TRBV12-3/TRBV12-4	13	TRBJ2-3	ASSRTGTSTDTQY
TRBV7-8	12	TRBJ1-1	ASSSYSRGTEAF
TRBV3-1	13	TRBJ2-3	ASSQTGGAGDTQY
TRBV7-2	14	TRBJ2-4	ASSLGPSRAKNIQY
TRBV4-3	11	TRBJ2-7	ASSQDIGYEQY
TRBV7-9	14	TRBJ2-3	ASSSGGTDSTDTQY
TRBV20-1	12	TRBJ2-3	SARTSGSTDTQY
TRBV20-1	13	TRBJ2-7	SAREIGGPSYEQY
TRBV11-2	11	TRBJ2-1	ASSGEAYNEQF
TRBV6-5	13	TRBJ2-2	ASSKGQGTTGELF
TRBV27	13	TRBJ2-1	ASSLSSGAYNEQF
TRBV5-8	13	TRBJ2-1	ASSSGTSGYNEQF
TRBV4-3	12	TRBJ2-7	ASSQGQEDYEQY
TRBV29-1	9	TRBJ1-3	SVVSGNTIY
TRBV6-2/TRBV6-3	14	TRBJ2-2	ASSYTSRGNTGELF
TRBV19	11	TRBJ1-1	ASSIGGSTEAF
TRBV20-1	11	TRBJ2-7	SATSGMMYEQY
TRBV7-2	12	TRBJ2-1	ASSLAGPYDEQF
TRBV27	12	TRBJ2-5	ASSLAGVAETQY
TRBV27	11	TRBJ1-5	ASSLGASQPQH
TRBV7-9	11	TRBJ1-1	ASSEQANTEAF